This TCR beta chain is from a study of response to subunit inactivated influenza vaccine. Study-wide results and caveats: Researchers suggested that each seasonal influenza vaccination recruits few new T cells.

The CDR3 runs 13 residues. V shed 5 bases and J 6 bases; nucleotides not matched to a gene: 9. Germline CDR1 DFQATT, CDR2 SNEGSKA (reference sequence). TCRdb re-called the RT-PCR reads through MiXCR, storing one row per CDR3 protein. The data show some 480,000 distinct CDR3 sequences, about 10% seen once. Ten or more counts support this clonotype. Its specificity is unknown. The chain employs TRBV20-1 and TRBJ1-1, with 7 bases that match TRBD1. This TCR derives from a middle-aged man who received an inactivated influenza vaccine. Here the sequenced sample was PBMCs from blood, taken around seven weeks after vaccination. As DNA, the CDR3 is TGCAGTGCTGTACAGGGGAGGGACGCTGAAGCTTTCTTT. Translating gives CSAVQGRDAEAFF.